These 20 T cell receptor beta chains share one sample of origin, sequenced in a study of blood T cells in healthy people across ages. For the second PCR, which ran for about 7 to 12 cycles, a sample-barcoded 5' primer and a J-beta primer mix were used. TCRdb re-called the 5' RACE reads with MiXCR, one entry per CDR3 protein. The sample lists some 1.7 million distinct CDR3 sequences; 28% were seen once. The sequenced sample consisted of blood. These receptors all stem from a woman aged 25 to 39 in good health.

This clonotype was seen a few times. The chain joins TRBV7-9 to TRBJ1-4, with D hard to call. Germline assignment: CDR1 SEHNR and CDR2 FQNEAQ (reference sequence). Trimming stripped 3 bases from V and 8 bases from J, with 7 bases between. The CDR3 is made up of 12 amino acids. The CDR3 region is CASSFAEEKLFF. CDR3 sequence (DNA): TGTGCCAGCAGCTTTGCGGAGGAAAAACTGTTTTTT.

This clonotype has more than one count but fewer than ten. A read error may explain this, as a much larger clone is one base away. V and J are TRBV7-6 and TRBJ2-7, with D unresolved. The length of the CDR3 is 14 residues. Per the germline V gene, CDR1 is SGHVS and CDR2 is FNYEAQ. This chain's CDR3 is CAGSLERNSYEQYF. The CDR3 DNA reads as TGTGCCGGCAGCTTAGAACGGAACTCCTACGAGCAGTACTTC.

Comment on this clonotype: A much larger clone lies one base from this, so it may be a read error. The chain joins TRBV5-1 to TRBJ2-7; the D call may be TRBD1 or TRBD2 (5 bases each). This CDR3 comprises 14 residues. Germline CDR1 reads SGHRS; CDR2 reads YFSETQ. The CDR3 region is CGSRTTGTVGEQYF. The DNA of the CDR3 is TGCGGCAGCAGAACGACCGGGACGGTGGGCGAGCAGTACTTC.

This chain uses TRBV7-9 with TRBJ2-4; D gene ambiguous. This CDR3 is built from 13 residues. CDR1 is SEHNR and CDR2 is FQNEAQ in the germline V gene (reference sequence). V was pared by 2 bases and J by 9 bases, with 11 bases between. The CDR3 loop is CASSLKSLGIQYF. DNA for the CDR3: TGTGCCAGCAGCTTAAAGTCCCTTGGCATTCAGTACTTC.

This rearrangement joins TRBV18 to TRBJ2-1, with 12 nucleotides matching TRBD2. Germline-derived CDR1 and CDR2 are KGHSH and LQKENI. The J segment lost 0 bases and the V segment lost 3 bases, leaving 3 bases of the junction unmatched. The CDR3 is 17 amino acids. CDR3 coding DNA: TGTGCCAGCTCACCTGGACTAGCGGGGTACTCCTACAATGAGCAGTTCTTC. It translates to CASSPGLAGYSYNEQFF.

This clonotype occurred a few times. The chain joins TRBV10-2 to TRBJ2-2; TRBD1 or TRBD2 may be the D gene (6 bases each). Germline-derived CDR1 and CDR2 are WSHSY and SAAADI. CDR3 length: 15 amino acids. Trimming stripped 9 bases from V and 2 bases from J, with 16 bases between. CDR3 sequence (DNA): TGCGCCAGATGGGGAGGACAGCTAAACACCGGGGAGCTGTTTTTT. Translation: CARWGGQLNTGELFF.

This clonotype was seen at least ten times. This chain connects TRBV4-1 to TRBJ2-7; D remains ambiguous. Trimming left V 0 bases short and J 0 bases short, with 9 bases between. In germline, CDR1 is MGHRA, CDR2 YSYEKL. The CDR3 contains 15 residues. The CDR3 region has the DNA TGCGCCAGCAGCCAAGATAGCCCGAGCTCCTACGAGCAGTACTTC. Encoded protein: CASSQDSPSSYEQYF.

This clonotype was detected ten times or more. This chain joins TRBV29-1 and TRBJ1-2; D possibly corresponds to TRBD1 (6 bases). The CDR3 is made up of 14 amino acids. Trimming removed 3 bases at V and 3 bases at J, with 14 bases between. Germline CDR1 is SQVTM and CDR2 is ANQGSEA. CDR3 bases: TGCAGCGTTGATTCCGGGGGCGCAGACTATGGCTACACCTTC. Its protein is CSVDSGGADYGYTF.

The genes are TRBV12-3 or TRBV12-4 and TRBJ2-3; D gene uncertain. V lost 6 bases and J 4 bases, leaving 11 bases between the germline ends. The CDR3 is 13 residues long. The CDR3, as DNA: TGTGCCAGCAGACCCCGCGGCCCAGATACGCAGTATTTT. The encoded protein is CASRPRGPDTQYF.

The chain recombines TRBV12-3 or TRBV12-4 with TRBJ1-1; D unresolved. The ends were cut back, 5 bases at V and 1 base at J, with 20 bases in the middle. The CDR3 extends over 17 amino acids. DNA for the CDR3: TGTGCCAGCAGTAAGAAAGGAGGAGGGTTGGGGAACACTGAAGCTTTCTTT. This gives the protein CASSKKGGGLGNTEAFF.

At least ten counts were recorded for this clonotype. The CDR3 loop is CASSHLGGQFF. The CDR3 DNA is TGTGCCAGCAGCCATTTGGGTGGGCAGTTCTTC. V usage is TRBV3-1 and J usage is TRBJ2-1; no firm D call. CDR3 length: 11 residues. The V and J ends lost 3 bases and 12 bases respectively, with 9 bases between them. Germline-derived CDR1 and CDR2 are LGHDT and YNNKEL (reference sequence).

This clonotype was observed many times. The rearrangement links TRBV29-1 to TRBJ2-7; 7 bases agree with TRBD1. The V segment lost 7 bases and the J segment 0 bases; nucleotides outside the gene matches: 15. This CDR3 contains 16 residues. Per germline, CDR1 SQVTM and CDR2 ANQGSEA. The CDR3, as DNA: TGCAGCGCAGAAAGGCGGACAGGCAGGAGCTCCTACGAGCAGTACTTC. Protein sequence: CSAERRTGRSSYEQYF.

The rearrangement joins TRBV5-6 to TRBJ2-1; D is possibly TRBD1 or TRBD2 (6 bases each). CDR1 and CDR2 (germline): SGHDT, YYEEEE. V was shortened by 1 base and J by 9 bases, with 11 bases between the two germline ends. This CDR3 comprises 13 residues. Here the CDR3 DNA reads TGTGCCAGCAGCTTGAGGGGGGACCCTGAGCAGTTCTTC. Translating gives CASSLRGDPEQFF.

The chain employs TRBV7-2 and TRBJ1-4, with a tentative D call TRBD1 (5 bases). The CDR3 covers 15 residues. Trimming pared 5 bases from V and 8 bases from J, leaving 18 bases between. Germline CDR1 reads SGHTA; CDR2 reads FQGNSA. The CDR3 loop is CASSPGMGVQEKLFF. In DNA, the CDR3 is TGTGCCAGCAGCCCAGGGATGGGGGTTCAGGAAAAACTGTTTTTT.

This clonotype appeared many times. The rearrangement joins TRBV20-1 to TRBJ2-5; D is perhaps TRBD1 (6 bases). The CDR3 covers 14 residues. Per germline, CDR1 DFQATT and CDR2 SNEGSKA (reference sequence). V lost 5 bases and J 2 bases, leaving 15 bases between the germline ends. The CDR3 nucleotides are TGCAGTGCTGGAGGTCCGGACAGTCAAGAGACCCAGTACTTC. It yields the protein CSAGGPDSQETQYF.

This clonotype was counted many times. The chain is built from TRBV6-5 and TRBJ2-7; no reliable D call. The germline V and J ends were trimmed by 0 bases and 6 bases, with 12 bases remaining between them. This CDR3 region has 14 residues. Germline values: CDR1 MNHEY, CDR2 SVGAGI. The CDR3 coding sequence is TGTGCCAGCAGTTACTCGATAGATGGTCGCGAGCAGTACTTC. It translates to CASSYSIDGREQYF.

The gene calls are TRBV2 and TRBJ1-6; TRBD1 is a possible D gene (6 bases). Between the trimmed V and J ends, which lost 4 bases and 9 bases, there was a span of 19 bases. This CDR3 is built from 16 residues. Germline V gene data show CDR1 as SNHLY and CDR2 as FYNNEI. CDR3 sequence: CASSVNWDTLGSPLHF. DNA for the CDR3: TGTGCCAGCAGTGTAAATTGGGACACCCTCGGTTCACCCCTCCACTTT.

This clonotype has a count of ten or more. The CDR3 spells CASSPSPPTGTSGSEGQYF. The CDR3 DNA reads TGTGCCAGCAGTCCCTCACCCCCGACCGGGACTAGCGGGTCGGAGGGGCAGTACTTC. This rearrangement joins TRBV28 to TRBJ2-7, with 12 bases identical to TRBD2. The V and J ends lost 5 bases and 9 bases, in that order; junction bases with no gene match: 23. Germline V lookup: CDR1 MDHEN, CDR2 SYDVKM. This CDR3 comprises 19 residues.

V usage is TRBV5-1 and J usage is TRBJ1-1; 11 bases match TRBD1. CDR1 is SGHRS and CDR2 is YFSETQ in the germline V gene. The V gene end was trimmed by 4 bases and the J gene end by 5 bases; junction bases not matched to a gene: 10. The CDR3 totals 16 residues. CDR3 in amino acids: CASSPGQGASGTEAFF. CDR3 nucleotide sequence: TGCGCCAGCAGCCCAGGACAGGGGGCCAGTGGTACTGAAGCTTTCTTT.

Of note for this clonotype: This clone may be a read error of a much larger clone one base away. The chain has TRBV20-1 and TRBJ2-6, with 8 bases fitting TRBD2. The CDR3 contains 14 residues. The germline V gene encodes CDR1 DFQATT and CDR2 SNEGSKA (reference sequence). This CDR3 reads CSARGYSGADVLTF. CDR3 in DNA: TGCAGTGCTAGAGGGTATAGCGGGGCCGACGTCCTGACTTTC.